The T cell receptor beta chain under discussion was sequenced for a study of cytomegalovirus exposure and HLA in healthy donors. V was cut by 4 bases and J by 8 bases, with 11 bases left in between. The germline gives CDR1 MNHEY, CDR2 SMNVEV (reference sequence). The CDR3 runs to 12 residues. PCR amplification relied on 60 Vbeta primers (plus 13 Jbeta primers). Assay: immunoSEQ multiplex PCR; the TCRdb copy retains only in-frame clones and omits some. The sample has about 250,000 clones; just over 70% are singletons. Although they were nominally healthy when sampled, donors likely had unrecorded immune exposures.

The chain uses TRBV27 and TRBJ1-2; D might be TRBD1 (5 bases). Source material: PBMCs. The sequence was collected from a female donor in good health and CMV-seronegative. CDR3 coding DNA: TGTGCCAGCAGTTCCCAGGGAAGAGGCTACACCTTC. Translated: CASSSQGRGYTF.